This TCR beta chain is drawn from a study of PD-1 blockade in classical Hodgkin lymphoma. Regarding the study as a whole: Newly diagnosed patients were said to have less baseline TCR diversity than healthy donors did.

With respect to this clone: Its cognate antigen is unknown. Compared with germline, one end of the junction differs, possibly owing to a read error.

This table comes from immunoSEQ multiplex PCR, and its TCRdb copy is limited to in-frame clones, with some not included. The data hold under 70,000 clones, with approximately 88% observed a single time. CDR1 and CDR2 (germline): MNHEY, SMNVEV (reference sequence). The CDR3 is made up of 12 amino acids. After autologous stem cell transplantation all patients relapsed, and prior brentuximab vedotin exposure differed between cohorts. Specimen: peripheral blood mononuclear cells (PBMCs), collected at baseline. The receptor comes from a human donor with classical Hodgkin lymphoma. The rearrangement links TRBV27 to TRBJ1-2; D gene unclear. The CDR3 here is CASSPTGVYEAF. CDR3 coding DNA: TGTGCCAGCAGCCCCACGGGAGTTTATGAGGCTTTC.